This T cell receptor beta chain appears in the sequencing data of a study of blood T cell repertoires in COVID-19. Study details: The study drew acute and convalescent COVID-19 samples from the United States, Italy and Spain. T cells, B-cell-depleted T cells, or PBMCs supplied cDNA or gDNA.

The germline V and J ends were trimmed by 4 bases and 4 bases, with 11 bases remaining between them. This CDR3 comprises 13 residues. The germline CDR1 and CDR2 sequences are SGHRS and YFSETQ. Original processing notes: For nucleated cells, counts were estimated from reference gene primer amplification. Measured with immunoSEQ multiplex PCR; TCRdb has only the in-frame clones, and not every one. That table is the source of V, J and clone size, and D and trimming were worked out from the DNA. The sample yields around 150,000 clones, less than 85% seen once. The sequencing sample was made of peripheral blood. The rearrangement links TRBV5-1 to TRBJ1-1, with D possibly matching TRBD1 (6 bases). The sequence derives from a woman of 80 years or more in a cohort sampled during active or convalescent COVID-19. The CDR3 nucleotides are TGCGCCAGCAGCGTAGACAGGCCCACTGAAGCTTTCTTT. Encoded protein: CASSVDRPTEAFF.